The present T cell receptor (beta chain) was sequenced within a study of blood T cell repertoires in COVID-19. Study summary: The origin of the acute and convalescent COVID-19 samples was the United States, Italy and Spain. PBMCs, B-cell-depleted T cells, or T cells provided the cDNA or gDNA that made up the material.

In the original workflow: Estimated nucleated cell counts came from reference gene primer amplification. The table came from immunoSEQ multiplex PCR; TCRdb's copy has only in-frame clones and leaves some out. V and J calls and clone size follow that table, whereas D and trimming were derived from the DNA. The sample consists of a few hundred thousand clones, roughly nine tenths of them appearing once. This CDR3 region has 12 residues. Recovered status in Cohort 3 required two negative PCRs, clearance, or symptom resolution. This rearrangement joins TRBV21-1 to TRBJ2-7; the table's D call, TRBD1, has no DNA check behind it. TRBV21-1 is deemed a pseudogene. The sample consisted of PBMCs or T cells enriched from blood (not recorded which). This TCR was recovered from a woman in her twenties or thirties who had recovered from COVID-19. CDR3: CASSIQGVEQYF. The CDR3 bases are TGTGCCAGCAGCATCCAGGGGGTCGAGCAGTACTTC.